The source of this T cell receptor beta chain is a study of cytomegalovirus exposure and HLA in healthy donors. At the level of the study: Counted in an early data release were about 86 million unique TCRs from HLA-typed donors.

Every donor was a healthy person donating bone marrow. Likely unrecorded immune exposures existed in these nominally healthy donors. It was with 60 Vbeta and 13 Jbeta primers that the PCR ran. Only in-frame clones appear in the TCRdb table, and some are missing; sequencing was by immunoSEQ multiplex PCR. Of some 150,000 clones listed, around 90% are singletons. Per the germline V gene, CDR1 is SGDLS and CDR2 is YYNGEE. The CDR3 totals 15 residues. V lost 0 bases, J lost 5 bases, and 14 bases lay in between. Remarks on this clone: Its antigen is undetermined.

Broader study findings: Analysis performed later showed TCR beta chains linked to HLA being more clonally expanded than equally common others.

V gene TRBV9 combines with J gene TRBJ2-5, with D possibly TRBD1 on 5 matching bases. This TCR was recovered from a woman in her thirties in good health and CMV-seronegative. What was sequenced was PBMCs. The CDR3 region is CASSVAGHLGETQYF. Written as DNA, the CDR3 is TGTGCCAGCAGCGTAGCCGGACACCTTGGGGAGACCCAGTACTTC.